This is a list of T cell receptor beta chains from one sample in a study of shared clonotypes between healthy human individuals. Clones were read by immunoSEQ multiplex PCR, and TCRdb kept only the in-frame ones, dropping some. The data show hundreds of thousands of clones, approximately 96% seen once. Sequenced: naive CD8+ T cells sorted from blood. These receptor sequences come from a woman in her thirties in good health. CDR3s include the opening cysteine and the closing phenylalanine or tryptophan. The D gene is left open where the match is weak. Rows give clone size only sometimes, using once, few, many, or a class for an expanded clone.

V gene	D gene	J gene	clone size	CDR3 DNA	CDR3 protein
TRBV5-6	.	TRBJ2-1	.	TGTGCCAGCAGCTTTACCAACAATGAGCAGTTCTTC	CASSFTNNEQFF
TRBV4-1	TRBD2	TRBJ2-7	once	TGCGCCAGCAGCCATGGACTAGCCTACGAGCAGTACTTC	CASSHGLAYEQYF
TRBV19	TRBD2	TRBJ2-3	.	TGTGCCAGTAGTCCGGGACTAGCGGGAGGGCCAGATACGCAGTATTTT	CASSPGLAGGPDTQYF
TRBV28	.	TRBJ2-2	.	TGTGCCAGCAGTTTATCCCCAGCCGGGGAGCTGTTTTTT	CASSLSPAGELFF
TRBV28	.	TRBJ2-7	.	TGTGCCAGCAACCGTGGGCTGCACTACGAGCAGTACTTC	CASNRGLHYEQYF
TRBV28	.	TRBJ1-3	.	TGTGCCAGCAGTCCCGACAGTACCTCTGGAAACACCATATATTTT	CASSPDSTSGNTIYF
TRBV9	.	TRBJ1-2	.	TGTGCCAGCAGCTCCACAAAGGGCTACACCTTC	CASSSTKGYTF
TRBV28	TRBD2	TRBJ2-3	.	TGTGCCAGCATCGCGGCGGGAGCATCAGATACGCAGTATTTT	CASIAAGASDTQYF
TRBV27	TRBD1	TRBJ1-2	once	TGTGCCAGCAGCTGGGGTACAGGGGGCGCCGGCTATGGCTACACCTTC	CASSWGTGGAGYGYTF
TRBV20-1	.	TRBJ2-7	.	TGCAGTGCTATGGGGGTCTACGAGCAGTACTTC	CSAMGVYEQYF
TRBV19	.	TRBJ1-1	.	TGTGCCAGTAGTATCCGGGACACTCACACTGAAGCTTTCTTT	CASSIRDTHTEAFF
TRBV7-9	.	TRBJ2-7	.	TGTGCCAGCATCTCCCCCGGAGGGGACGAGCAGTACTTC	CASISPGGDEQYF
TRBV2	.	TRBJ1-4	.	TGTGCCAGCAGTGCGACAGGTACAACTAATGAAAAACTGTTTTTT	CASSATGTTNEKLFF
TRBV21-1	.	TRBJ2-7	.	TGTGCCAGCAACACAATGGGCCTAGCGGGAGTCGGGCAGTACTTC	CASNTMGLAGVGQYF
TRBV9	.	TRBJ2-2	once	TGTGCCAGCAGCGTAGATATGGGCGGGGAGCTGTTTTTT	CASSVDMGGELFF
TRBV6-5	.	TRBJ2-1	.	TGTGCCAGCAGTTACTTCGGGGGAGGGGGCAATGAGCAGTTCTTC	CASSYFGGGGNEQFF
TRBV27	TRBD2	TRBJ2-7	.	TGTGCCAGCAGTTTATCCGGGAGGGACTACCTGTCCTACGAGCAGTACTTC	CASSLSGRDYLSYEQYF
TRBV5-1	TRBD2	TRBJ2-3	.	TGCGCCAGCAGCTCAACCCGATGGCGGGAGGAAGTAGATACGCAGTATTTT	CASSSTRWREEVDTQYF
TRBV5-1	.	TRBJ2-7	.	TGCGCCAGCAGCTTCGGACTGTCCTACGAGCAGTACTTC	CASSFGLSYEQYF
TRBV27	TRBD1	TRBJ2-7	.	TGTGCCAGCAGTTTATCGAGGGGGGACAGGGTCCACGAGCAGTACTTC	CASSLSRGDRVHEQYF
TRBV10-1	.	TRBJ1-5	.	TGCGCCAGCAGTGAGATGGTTGTAGGTCAGCCCCAGCATTTT	CASSEMVVGQPQHF
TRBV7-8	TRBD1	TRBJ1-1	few	TGTGCCAGCAGCCGAACAGGGGGAATGGGCACTGAAGCTTTCTTT	CASSRTGGMGTEAFF
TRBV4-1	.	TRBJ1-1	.	TGCGCCAGCAGCCAAGGCCCTGGAGCTGAAGCTTTCTTT	CASSQGPGAEAFF
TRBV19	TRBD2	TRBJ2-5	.	TGTGCCAGTAGTTGGCGGCTAGCGGGGGCGTACCAAGAGACCCAGTACTTC	CASSWRLAGAYQETQYF
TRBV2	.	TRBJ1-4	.	TGTGCCAGCATCCCCCAGGGGCTCGGTGAAAAACTGTTTTTT	CASIPQGLGEKLFF
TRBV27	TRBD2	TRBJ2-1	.	TGTGCCAGCAGTCCACCGGGACTAGCGGGAGGGGAGCAGTTCTTC	CASSPPGLAGGEQFF
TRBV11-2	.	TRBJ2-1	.	TGTGCCAGCAGCTTAGAGTCAGGACCAACGTTCTACAATGAGCAGTTCTTC	CASSLESGPTFYNEQFF
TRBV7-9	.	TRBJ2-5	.	TGTGCCAGCAGCTTAGCCCCAAGGGAGCAGTACTTC	CASSLAPREQYF
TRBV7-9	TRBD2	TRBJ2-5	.	TGTGCCACACAAGCACCGGGACTAGCGGGAGGAGTACAAGAGACCCAGTACTTC	CATQAPGLAGGVQETQYF
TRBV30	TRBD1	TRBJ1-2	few	TGTGCCTGGAGTATCGGGACAGGGGACGGCTACACCTTC	CAWSIGTGDGYTF
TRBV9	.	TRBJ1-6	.	TGTGCCAGCAGCGTAGAGGGAACGGCTGGCGGTTCACCCCTCCACTTT	CASSVEGTAGGSPLHF
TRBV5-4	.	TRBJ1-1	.	TGTGCCAGCAGCTTCGACAGGCCAAACACTGAAGCTTTCTTT	CASSFDRPNTEAFF
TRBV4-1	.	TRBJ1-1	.	TGCGCCAGCAGGGGGGCAGGGGCCAACACTGAAGCTTTCTTT	CASRGAGANTEAFF
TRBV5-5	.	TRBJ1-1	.	TGTGCCACTAACGAGGAGGTCACGCGGGACACTGAAGCTTTCTTT	CATNEEVTRDTEAFF
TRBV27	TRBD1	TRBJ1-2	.	TGTGCCAGCAGTACGGGACAGGGGGTTCCTGGCTACACCTTC	CASSTGQGVPGYTF
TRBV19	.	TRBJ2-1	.	TGTGCCAGTATCGGGACGTCGGAACAGGATAAGTACAATGAGCAGTTCTTC	CASIGTSEQDKYNEQFF
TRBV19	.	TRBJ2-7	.	TGTGCCAGTAGTACCCTCGACGAGCAGTACTTC	CASSTLDEQYF
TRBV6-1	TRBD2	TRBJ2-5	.	TGTGCCAGCAGTGCGTGGACTAGCCCCCGGCAAGAGACCCAGTACTTC	CASSAWTSPRQETQYF
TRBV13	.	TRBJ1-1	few	TGTGCCAGCAGCTTAGAACAGACGAACACTGAAGCTTTCTTT	CASSLEQTNTEAFF
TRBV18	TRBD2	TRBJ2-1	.	TGTGCCAGCTCGTTAGTAGCGGGAGATTCTGATGAGCAGTTCTTC	CASSLVAGDSDEQFF
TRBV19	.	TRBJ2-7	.	TGTGCCAGTAGTGAGAGGGACTCGGGGCGCGAGCAGTACTTC	CASSERDSGREQYF
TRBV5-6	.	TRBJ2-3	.	TGTGCCAGCAGCTTGACCGCCATTGGCACAGATACGCAGTATTTT	CASSLTAIGTDTQYF
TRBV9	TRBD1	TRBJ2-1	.	TGTGCCAGCAGCGTTGGGACAGGGAATATTGGGAATGAGCAGTTCTTC	CASSVGTGNIGNEQFF
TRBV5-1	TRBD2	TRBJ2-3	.	TGCGCCAGCAGCTTCGGCGGGAGGGCCGGTGATACGCAGTATTTT	CASSFGGRAGDTQYF
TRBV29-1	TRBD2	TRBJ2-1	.	TGCAGCCCCGCCGTAGCGGGAAATAATGAGCAGTTCTTC	CSPAVAGNNEQFF
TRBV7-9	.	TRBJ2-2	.	TGTGCCAGCAGCTCTACTGATCTAGCGCGAGGAGGCGGGGAGCTGTTTTTT	CASSSTDLARGGGELFF
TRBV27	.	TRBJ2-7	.	TGTGCCAGCAGTCTAAGGGCAACCCGGGGATACGAGCAGTACTTC	CASSLRATRGYEQYF
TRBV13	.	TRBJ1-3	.	TGTGCCAGCAGCCTTGAGAGGGTATTAGAAAACACCATATATTTT	CASSLERVLENTIYF
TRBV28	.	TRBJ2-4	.	TGTGCCAGCGGCGCGTTAGCCAAAAACATTCAGTACTTC	CASGALAKNIQYF
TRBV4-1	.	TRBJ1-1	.	TGCGCCAGCAGCCATGCTTTGGGGGGAGGCACTGAAGCTTTCTTT	CASSHALGGGTEAFF
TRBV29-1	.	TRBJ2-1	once	TGCAGCGCGGGCCAGCGGAATGACAATGAGCAGTTCTTC	CSAGQRNDNEQFF
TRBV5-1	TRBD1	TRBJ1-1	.	TGCGCCAGCAGCTTTTACAGGGGATCCACTGAAGCTTTCTTT	CASSFYRGSTEAFF
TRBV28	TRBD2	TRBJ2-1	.	TGTGCCAGCAGTTCCTATAGCGGGAGCAGGAACAATGAGCAGTTCTTC	CASSSYSGSRNNEQFF
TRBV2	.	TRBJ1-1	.	TGTGCCACCCCAGAACAGGGTAGGAACACTGAAGCTTTCTTT	CATPEQGRNTEAFF
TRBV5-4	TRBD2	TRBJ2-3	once	TGTGCCAGCAGCTTAGGACTAGCGGGCACAGATACGCAGTATTTT	CASSLGLAGTDTQYF
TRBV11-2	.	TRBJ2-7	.	TGTGCCAGCAGCTTAGGTGACGAGCAGTACTTC	CASSLGDEQYF
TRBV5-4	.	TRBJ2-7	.	TGTGCCAGCAGCACGGGACAAACCCCGGGGGAGCAGTACTTC	CASSTGQTPGEQYF
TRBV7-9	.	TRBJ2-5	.	TGTGCCAGCAGCTTAAGTCTTAGGGAGACCCAGTACTTC	CASSLSLRETQYF
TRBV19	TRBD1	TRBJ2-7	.	TGTGCCAGTAGTTCCGGACAGGGAGGCGCCTACGAGCAGTACTTC	CASSSGQGGAYEQYF
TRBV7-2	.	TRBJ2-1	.	TGTGCCAGCAGCACCCCCCATCTAGCTGCCAATGAGCAGTTCTTC	CASSTPHLAANEQFF